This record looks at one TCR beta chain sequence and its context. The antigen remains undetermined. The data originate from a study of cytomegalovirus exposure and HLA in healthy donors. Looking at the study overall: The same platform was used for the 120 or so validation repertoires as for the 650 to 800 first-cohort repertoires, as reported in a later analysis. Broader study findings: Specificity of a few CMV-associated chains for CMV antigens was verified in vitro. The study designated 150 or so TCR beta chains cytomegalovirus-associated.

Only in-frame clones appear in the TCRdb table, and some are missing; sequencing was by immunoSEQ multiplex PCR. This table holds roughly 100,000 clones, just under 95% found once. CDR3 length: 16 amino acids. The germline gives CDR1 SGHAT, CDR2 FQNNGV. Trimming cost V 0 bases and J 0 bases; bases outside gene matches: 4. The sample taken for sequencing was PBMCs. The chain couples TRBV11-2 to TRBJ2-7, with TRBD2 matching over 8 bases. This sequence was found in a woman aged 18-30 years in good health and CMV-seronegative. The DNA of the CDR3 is TGTGCCAGCAGCTTAGAACCGACTAGCGCCTCCTACGAGCAGTACTTC. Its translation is CASSLEPTSASYEQYF. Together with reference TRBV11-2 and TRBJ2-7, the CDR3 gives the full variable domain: EAGVAQSPRYKIIEKRQSVAFWCNPISGHATLYWYQQILGQGPKLLIQFQNNGVVDDSQLPKDRFSAERLKGVDSTLKIQPAKLEDSAVYLCASSLEPTSASYEQYFGPGTRLTVT.